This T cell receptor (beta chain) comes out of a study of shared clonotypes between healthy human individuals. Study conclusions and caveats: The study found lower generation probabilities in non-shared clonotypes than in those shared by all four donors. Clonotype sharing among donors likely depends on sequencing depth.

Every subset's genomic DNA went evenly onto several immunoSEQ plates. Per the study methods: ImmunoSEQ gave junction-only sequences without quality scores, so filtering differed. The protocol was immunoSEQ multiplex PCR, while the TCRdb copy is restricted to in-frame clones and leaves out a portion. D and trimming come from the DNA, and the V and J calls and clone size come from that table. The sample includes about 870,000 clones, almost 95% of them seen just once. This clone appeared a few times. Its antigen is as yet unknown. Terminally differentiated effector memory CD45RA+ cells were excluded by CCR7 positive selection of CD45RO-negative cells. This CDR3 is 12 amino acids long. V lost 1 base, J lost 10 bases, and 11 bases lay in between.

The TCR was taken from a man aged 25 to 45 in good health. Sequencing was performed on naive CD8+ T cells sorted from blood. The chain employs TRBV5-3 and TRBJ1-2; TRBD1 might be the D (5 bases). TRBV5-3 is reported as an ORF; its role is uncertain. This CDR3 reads CARSLKGRDYTF. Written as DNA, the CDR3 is TGTGCCAGAAGCTTGAAGGGCAGGGACTACACCTTC.